These 11 T cell receptor beta chains came from one sample sequenced in a study of vaccination effects on CD4 cells after COVID-19. Sequencing in the ViraFEST assay came after antigen-specific CD4+ T cells had been expanded with viral peptide pools, which were used to stimulate PBMC. Investigators separated out CD4+ T cells once around nine days of culture had passed. All study participants received two doses of BNT162b2 or mRNA-1273 vaccine. The method was immunoSEQ multiplex PCR; TCRdb's version includes in-frame clones alone and lacks a portion of them. Of over 25,000 clones listed, roughly four fifths are singletons. No antigen is known for these receptors. The specimen comprised CD4+ T cells from PBMCs cultured with HCoV-NL63 spike peptides, sampled after COVID-19 vaccination. The receptors were gathered from a human donor who received a COVID-19 vaccine. Some clones in this sample may be carry-over from other donors' samples.

The chain employs TRBV14 and TRBJ2-3; D gene ambiguous. Per the germline V gene, CDR1 is SGHDN and CDR2 is FVKESK. Trimming stripped 2 bases from V and 0 bases from J, with 6 bases between. The CDR3 is 14 amino acids. CDR3 residues: CASSQWSSTDTQYF. The CDR3 nucleotides are TGTGCCAGCAGCCAATGGTCGAGCACAGATACGCAGTATTTT.

The chain combines TRBV28 with TRBJ2-5, with a tentative D call TRBD1 (6 bases). Germline V gene data show CDR1 as MDHEN and CDR2 as SYDVKM. The V end lost 7 bases, the J end lost 2 bases, and 14 bases lay between the germline ends. The CDR3 is 14 amino acids. The CDR3 spells CASTWTVGQETQYF. The CDR3 coding sequence is TGTGCCAGCACGTGGACAGTGGGACAAGAGACCCAGTACTTC.

This clone was detected a few times. This chain connects TRBV4-1 to TRBJ1-1, with a possible D match to TRBD1 (5 bases). Trimming removed 0 bases at V and 11 bases at J, with 19 bases between. Germline CDR1 is MGHRA and CDR2 is YSYEKL. This CDR3 has 15 amino acids. The CDR3 spells CASSQDLGRGARAFF. CDR3 nucleotide sequence: TGCGCCAGCAGCCAAGATTTAGGGAGAGGGGCAAGGGCTTTCTTT.

The chain carries TRBV5-1 and TRBJ2-6, with no clear D. The V end was cut by 4 bases, the J end by 0 bases, with 14 bases between. The CDR3 totals 17 residues. Germline CDR1 and CDR2: SGHRS and YFSETQ. CDR3 sequence (DNA): TGCGCCAGCAGCCAGGTTTCTTCGAACTCTGGGGCCAACGTCCTGACTTTC. Translation: CASSQVSSNSGANVLTF.

The CDR3 coding sequence is TGTGCCAGCAGCTTGGTGGCGAATAGACATGGCTACACCTTC. Translating gives CASSLVANRHGYTF. The chain has TRBV5-6 and TRBJ1-2; D is uncertain. The CDR3 is 14 residues long. Per germline, CDR1 SGHDT and CDR2 YYEEEE. V was pared by 0 bases and J by 6 bases, with 12 bases between.

The chain recombines TRBV5-8 with TRBJ2-3; 9 nucleotides match TRBD2. This CDR3 is built from 18 residues. Trimming took 7 bases from V and 0 from J; bases not matched to a gene: 15. From germline, CDR1 is SGHTS and CDR2 YDEGEE. The chain's CDR3 is CASPQGLAGFSSTDTQYF. In DNA form, the CDR3 reads TGTGCCAGCCCCCAGGGGCTAGCGGGGTTTTCTAGCACAGATACGCAGTATTTT.

The CDR3 sequence: CASSPFNRVIGELFF. The CDR3 nucleotides are TGTGCCAGCAGTCCCTTTAACAGGGTGATCGGGGAGCTGTTTTTT. The chain combines TRBV6-2 or TRBV6-3 with TRBJ2-2, with D possibly being TRBD1 (6 bases). V lost 5 bases, J lost 7 bases, and 17 bases lay in between. Germline loops: CDR1 MNHEY, CDR2 SVGEGT. The CDR3 is 15 amino acids.

J is TRBJ2-3 and V is TRBV3-1 (or the pseudogene TRBV3-2); the D is unclear. V lost 3 bases to trimming and J lost 4 bases, with 26 bases between them. The germline gives CDR1 LGHDT, CDR2 YNNKEL (reference sequence). This CDR3 spans 19 amino acids. The CDR3 loop reads CASSQLNWERLDTSDTQYF. Written as DNA, the CDR3 is TGTGCCAGCAGCCAGCTGAACTGGGAAAGGCTAGATACATCAGATACGCAGTATTTT.

The V call is TRBV6-6, the J call TRBJ1-5; D perhaps matches TRBD1 (6 bases). Per germline, CDR1 MNHNY and CDR2 SVGAGI (reference sequence). The CDR3 is 15 amino acids. Trimming removed 2 bases at V and 0 bases at J, with 8 bases between. This CDR3 reads CASSYQGYSNQPQHF. CDR3 in DNA: TGTGCCAGCAGTTACCAGGGGTATAGCAATCAGCCCCAGCATTTT.

The table lists this clone with a few counts. The chain is built from TRBV9 and TRBJ1-6; 8 nucleotides agree with TRBD1. J lost 8 bases, V lost 3 bases, and 4 bases had no gene match. The CDR3 loop spans 14 amino acids. Germline V gene sequence: CDR1 SGDLS, CDR2 YYNGEE. The CDR3 sequence is CASSAGQGYSPLHF. The CDR3, as DNA: TGTGCCAGCAGCGCCGGACAGGGATATTCACCCCTCCACTTT. The whole variable domain, remainder taken from reference TRBV9 and TRBJ1-6, is DSGVTQTPKHLITATGQRVTLRCSPRSGDLSVYWYQQSLDQGLQFLIQYYNGEERAKGNILERFSAQQFPDLHSELNLSSLELGDSALYFCASSAGQGYSPLHFGNGTRLTVT.

The gene calls are TRBV4-1 and TRBJ2-1; TRBD2 is a possible D gene (5 bases). Germline V gene sequence: CDR1 MGHRA, CDR2 YSYEKL. V shed 1 base and J shed 0 bases, with 7 bases lying between them. CDR3 length: 15 amino acids. The CDR3 region is CASSQGGSSYNEQFF. CDR3 nucleotide sequence: TGCGCCAGCAGCCAAGGAGGGTCCTCCTACAATGAGCAGTTCTTC.